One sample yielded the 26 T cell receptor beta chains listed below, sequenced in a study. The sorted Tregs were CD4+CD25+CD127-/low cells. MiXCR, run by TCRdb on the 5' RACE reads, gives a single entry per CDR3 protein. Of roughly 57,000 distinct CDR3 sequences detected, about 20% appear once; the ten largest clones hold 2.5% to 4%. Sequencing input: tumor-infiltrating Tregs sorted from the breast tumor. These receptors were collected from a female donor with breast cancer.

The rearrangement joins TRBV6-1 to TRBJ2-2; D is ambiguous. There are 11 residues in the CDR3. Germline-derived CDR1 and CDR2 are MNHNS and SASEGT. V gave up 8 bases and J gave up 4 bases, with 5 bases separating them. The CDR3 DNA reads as TGTGCCAGCTGGGCCACCGGGGAGCTGTTTTTT. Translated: CASWATGELFF.

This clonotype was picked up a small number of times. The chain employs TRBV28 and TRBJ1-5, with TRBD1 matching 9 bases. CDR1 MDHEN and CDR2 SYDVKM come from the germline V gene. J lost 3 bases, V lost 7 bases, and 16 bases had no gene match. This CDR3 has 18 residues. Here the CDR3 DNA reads TGTGCCAGCACCTCCCCTCCGGGACAGGGAACGATCAATCAGCCCCAGCATTTT. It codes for CASTSPPGQGTINQPQHF.

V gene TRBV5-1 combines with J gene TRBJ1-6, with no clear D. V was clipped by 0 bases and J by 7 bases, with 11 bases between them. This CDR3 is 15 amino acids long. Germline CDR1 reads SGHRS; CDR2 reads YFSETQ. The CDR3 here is CASSLDLQPNSPLHF. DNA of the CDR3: TGCGCCAGCAGCTTGGATCTACAGCCAAATTCACCCCTCCACTTT.

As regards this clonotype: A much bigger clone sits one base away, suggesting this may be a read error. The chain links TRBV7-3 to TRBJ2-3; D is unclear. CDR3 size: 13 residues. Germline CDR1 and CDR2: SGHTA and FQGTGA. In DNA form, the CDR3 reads TGTGCCAGCAGCTTGGACCTCACAGATACGCAGGATTTT. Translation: CASSLDLTDTQDF.

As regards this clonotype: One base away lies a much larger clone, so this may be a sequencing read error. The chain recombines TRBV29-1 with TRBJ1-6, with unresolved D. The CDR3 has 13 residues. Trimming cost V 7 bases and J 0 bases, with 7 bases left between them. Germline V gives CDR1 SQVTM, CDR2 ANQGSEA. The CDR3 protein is CSDRSSYNSPLHF. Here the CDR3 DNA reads TGCAGCGATCGGAGCTCCTATAATTCACCCCTCCACTTT.

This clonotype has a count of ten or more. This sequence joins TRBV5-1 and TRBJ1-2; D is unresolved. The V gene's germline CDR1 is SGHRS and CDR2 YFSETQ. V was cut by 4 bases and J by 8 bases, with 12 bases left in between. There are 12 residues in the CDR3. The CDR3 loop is CASSLWGTGYTF. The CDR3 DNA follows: TGCGCCAGCAGCCTCTGGGGTACCGGCTACACCTTC. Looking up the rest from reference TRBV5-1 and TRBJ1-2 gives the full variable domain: KAGVTQTPRYLIKTRGQQVTLSCSPISGHRSVSWYQQTPGQGLQFLFEYFSETQRNKGNFPGRFSGRQFSNSRSEMNVSTLELGDSALYLCASSLWGTGYTFGSGTRLTVV.

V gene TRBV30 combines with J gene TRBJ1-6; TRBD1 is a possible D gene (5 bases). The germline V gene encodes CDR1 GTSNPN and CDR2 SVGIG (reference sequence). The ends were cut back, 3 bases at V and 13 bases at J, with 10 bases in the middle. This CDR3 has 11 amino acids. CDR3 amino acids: CAWSARDPLHF. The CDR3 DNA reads TGTGCCTGGAGCGCCCGGGACCCCCTCCACTTT.

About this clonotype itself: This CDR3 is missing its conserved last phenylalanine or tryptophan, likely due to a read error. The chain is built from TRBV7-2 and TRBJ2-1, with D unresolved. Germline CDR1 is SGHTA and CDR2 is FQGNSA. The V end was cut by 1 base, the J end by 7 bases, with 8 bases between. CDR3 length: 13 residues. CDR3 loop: CASSLVWKNEQFS. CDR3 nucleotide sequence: TGTGCCAGCAGCTTAGTCTGGAAGAATGAGCAGTTCTCC.

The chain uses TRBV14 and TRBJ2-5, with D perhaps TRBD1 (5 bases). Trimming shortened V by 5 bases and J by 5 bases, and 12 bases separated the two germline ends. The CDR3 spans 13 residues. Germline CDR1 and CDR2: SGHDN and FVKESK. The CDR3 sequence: CASSNMRQETQYF. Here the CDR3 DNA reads TGTGCCAGCAGCAATATGAGACAGGAGACCCAGTACTTC.

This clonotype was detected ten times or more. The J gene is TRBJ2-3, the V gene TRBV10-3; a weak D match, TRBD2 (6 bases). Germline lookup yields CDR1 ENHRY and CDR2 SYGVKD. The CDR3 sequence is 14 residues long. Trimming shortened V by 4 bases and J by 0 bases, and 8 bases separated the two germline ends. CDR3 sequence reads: CAISAGESTDTQYF. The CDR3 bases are TGTGCCATCAGTGCGGGGGAAAGCACAGATACGCAGTATTTT.

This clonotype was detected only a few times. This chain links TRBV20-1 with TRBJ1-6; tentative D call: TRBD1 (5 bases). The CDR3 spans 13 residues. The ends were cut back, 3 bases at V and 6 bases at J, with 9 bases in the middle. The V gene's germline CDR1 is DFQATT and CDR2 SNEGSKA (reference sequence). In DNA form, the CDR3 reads TGCAGTGCTAGTGGGGACGGTAATTCACCCCTCCACTTT. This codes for CSASGDGNSPLHF.

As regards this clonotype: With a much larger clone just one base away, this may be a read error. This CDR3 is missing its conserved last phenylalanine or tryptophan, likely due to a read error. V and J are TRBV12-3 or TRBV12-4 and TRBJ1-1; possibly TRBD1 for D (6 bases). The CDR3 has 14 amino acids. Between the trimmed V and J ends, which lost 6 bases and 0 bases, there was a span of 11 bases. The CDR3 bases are TGTGCCAGCAGACAGGGTATCATGAACACTGAAGCTTTCCTT. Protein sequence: CASRQGIMNTEAFL.

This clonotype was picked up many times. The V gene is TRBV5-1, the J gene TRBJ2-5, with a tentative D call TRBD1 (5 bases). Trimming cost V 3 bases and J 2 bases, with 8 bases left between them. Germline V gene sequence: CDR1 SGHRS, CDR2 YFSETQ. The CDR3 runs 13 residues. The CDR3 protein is CASSSRQQETQYF. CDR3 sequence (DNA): TGCGCCAGCAGCTCTCGACAGCAAGAGACCCAGTACTTC.

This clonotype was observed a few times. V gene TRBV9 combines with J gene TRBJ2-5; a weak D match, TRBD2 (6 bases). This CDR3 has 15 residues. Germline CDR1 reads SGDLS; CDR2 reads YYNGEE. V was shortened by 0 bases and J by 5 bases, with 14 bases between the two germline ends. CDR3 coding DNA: TGTGCCAGCAGCGTAGGTGGGACTGTCGGGGAGACCCAGTACTTC. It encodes CASSVGGTVGETQYF. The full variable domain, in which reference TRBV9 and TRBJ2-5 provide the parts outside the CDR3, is DSGVTQTPKHLITATGQRVTLRCSPRSGDLSVYWYQQSLDQGLQFLIQYYNGEERAKGNILERFSAQQFPDLHSELNLSSLELGDSALYFCASSVGGTVGETQYFGPGTRLLVL.

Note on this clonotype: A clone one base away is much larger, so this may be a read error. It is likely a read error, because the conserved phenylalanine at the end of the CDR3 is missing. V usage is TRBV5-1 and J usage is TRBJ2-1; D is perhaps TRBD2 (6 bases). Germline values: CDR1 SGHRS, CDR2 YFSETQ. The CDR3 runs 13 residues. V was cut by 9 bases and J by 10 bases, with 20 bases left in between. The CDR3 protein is CATTGTEAGEQFL. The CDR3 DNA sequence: TGCGCCACCACCGGTACTGAGGCGGGAGAGCAGTTCTTA.

In DNA form, the CDR3 reads TGCGCCAGCAGCCGCTCAACTCCCCAGACAGGTCCTAACTATGGCTACACCTTC. Translation gives CASSRSTPQTGPNYGYTF. The rearrangement links TRBV4-3 to TRBJ1-2; D might be TRBD1 (6 bases). With 4 bases removed from V and 0 bases from J, the gap between germline ends came to 21 bases. The CDR3 has 18 amino acids. Germline lookup yields CDR1 LGHNA and CDR2 YSLEER.

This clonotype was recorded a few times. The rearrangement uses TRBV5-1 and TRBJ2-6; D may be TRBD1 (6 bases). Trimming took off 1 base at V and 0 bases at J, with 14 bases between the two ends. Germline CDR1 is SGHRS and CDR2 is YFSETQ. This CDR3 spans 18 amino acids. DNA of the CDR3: TGCGCCAGCAGCTTGTCCGGGACACAGGTCTCTGGGGCCAACGTCCTGACTTTC. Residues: CASSLSGTQVSGANVLTF.

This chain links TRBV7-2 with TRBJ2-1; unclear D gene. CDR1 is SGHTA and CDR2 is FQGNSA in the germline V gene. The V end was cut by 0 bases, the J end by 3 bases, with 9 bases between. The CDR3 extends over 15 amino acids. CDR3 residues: CASSLAASVYNEQFF. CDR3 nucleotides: TGTGCCAGCAGCTTAGCAGCTTCAGTCTACAATGAGCAGTTCTTC.

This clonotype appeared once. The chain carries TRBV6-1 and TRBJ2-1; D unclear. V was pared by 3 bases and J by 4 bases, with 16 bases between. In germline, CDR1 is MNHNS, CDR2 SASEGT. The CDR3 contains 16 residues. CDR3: CASSDSRSEFYNEQFF. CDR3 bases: TGTGCCAGCAGTGACTCGCGTTCGGAATTTTACAATGAGCAGTTCTTC.

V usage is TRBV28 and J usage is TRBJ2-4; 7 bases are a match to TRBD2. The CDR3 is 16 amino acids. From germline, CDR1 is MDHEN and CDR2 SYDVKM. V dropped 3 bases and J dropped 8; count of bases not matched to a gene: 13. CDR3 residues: CASSFRSRGREDIQYF. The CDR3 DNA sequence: TGTGCCAGCAGTTTTAGGTCCCGGGGGAGGGAAGACATTCAGTACTTC.

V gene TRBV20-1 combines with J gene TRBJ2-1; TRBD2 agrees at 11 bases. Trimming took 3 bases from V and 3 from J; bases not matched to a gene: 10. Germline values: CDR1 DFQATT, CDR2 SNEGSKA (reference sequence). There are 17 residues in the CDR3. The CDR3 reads CSARALAGGPSYNEQFF. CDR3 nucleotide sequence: TGCAGTGCTAGGGCCTTAGCGGGAGGGCCGAGCTACAATGAGCAGTTCTTC.

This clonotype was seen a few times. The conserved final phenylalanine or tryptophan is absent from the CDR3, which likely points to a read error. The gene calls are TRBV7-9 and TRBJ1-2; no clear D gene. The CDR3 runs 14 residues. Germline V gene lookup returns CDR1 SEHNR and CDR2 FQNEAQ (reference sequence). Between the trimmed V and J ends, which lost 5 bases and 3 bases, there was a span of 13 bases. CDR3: CASSPPGMDYGYTL. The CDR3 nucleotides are TGTGCCAGCAGCCCCCCGGGGATGGACTATGGCTACACCCTC.

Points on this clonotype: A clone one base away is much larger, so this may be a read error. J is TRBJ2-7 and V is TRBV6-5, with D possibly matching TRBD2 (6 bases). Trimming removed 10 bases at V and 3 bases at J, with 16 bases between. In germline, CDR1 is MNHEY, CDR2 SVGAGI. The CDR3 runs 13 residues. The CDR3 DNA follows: TGTGCCATCACTAAAGACGGGGGCTACGAGCAGTACTTC. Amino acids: CAITKDGGYEQYF.

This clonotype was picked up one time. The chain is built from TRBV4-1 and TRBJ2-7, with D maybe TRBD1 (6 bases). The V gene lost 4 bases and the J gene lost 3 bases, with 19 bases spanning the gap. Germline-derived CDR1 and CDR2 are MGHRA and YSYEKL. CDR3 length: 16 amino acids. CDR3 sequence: CASSPSRQGIVYEQYF. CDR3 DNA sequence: TGCGCCAGCAGCCCCAGCAGGCAGGGGATCGTCTACGAGCAGTACTTC.

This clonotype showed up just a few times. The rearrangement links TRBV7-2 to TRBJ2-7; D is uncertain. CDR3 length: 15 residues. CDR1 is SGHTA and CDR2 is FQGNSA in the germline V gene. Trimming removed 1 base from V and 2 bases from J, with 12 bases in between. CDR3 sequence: CASSLEPRKTYEQYF. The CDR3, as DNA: TGTGCCAGCAGCTTAGAACCCCGGAAAACCTACGAGCAGTACTTC.

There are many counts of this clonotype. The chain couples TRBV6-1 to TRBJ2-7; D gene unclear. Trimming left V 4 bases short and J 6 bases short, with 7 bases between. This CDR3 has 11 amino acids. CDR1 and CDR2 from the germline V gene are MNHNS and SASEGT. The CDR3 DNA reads TGTGCCAGCAGTGGCCCCCCCGAGCAGTACTTC. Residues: CASSGPPEQYF.